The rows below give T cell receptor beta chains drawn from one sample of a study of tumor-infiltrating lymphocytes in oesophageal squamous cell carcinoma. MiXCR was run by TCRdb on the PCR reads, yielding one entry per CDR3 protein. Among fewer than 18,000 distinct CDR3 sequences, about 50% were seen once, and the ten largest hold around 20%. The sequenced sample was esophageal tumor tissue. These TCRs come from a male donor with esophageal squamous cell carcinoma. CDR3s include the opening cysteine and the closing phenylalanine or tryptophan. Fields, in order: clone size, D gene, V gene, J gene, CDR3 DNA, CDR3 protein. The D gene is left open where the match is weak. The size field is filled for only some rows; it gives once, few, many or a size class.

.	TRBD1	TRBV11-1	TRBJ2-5	TGTGCCAGCAGCTCGACAATTGGGGTGAGGGGGCTGGAAGAGACCCAGTACTTC	CASSSTIGVRGLEETQYF
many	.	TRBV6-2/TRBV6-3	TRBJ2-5	TGTGCCAGCAGTTCCCGGACCCGTTGGGAGACCCAGTACTTC	CASSSRTRWETQYF
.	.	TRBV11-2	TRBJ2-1	TGTGCCAGCAGCTTAAGGACACTGTACGAGCAGTTCTTC	CASSLRTLYEQFF
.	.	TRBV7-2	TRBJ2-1	TGTGCCAGCAGCTTCGACAGGCTATCCTACGAGCAGTTCTTC	CASSFDRLSYEQFF
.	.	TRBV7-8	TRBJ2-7	TGTGCCAGCAGCTTCGGACCACTCGTCGGGTACGAGCAGTACTTC	CASSFGPLVGYEQYF
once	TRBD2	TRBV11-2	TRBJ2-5	TGTGCCAGCAGCTTAGAACCTAGCGGGAGGGCCGGTTTCTTC	CASSLEPSGRAGFF
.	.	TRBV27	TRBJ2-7	TGTGCCAGCAGTTTGGCGGGCAGATCCTACGAGCAGTACTTC	CASSLAGRSYEQYF
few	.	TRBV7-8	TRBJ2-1	TGTGCCAGCAGCTCTGGGCGACTAAGCTCCAATGAGCAGTTCTTC	CASSSGRLSSNEQFF
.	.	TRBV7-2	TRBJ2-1	TGTGCCAGCAGCTTAGCCCATAGGACACGGGGGCCTTACAATGAGCAGTTCTTC	CASSLAHRTRGPYNEQFF
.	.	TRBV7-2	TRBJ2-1	TGTGCCAGCAGCTTAAGCCCTAGTCCTTACAATGAGCAGTTCTTC	CASSLSPSPYNEQFF
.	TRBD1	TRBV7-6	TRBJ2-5	TGTGCTAGCAGCCCGACAGGGGCCCTCGAGACCCAGTACTTC	CASSPTGALETQYF
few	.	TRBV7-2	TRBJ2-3	TGTGCCAGCAGCTTTAGCACAGATACGCAGTATTTT	CASSFSTDTQYF
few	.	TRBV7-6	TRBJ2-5	TGTGCCAGCAGCTTAGGGGGAGTAGGGGAGACCCAGTACTTC	CASSLGGVGETQYF
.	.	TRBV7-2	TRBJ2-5	TGTGCCAGCAGCTTGACTAGTAGAGGGGAGACCCAGTACTTC	CASSLTSRGETQYF
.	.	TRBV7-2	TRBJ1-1	TGTGCCAGCAGCTTTGCCGGGGTAGAAGCTTTCTTT	CASSFAGVEAFF
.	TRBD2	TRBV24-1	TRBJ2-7	TGTGCCACCAGTGATCCCAATCCTAGCGGCAGCTCCTACAATGAGCAGTACTTC	CATSDPNPSGSSYNEQYF
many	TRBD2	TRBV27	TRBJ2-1	TGTGCCAGCAGTTTATCGATGTTAGGGGCAGGGCTAGCGGGAGGAACCTCCTACAATGAGCAGTTCTTC	CASSLSMLGAGLAGGTSYNEQFF
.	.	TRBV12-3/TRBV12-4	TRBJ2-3	TGTGCCAGCAGTTTCCGGGGAGGCACAGATACGCAGTATTTT	CASSFRGGTDTQYF
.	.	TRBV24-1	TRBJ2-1	TGTGCCACCAGCGAACGGGGACTCTCGGAATTCGATGAGCAGTTCTTC	CATSERGLSEFDEQFF
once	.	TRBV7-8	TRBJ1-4	TGTGCCAGCAGCTCGGGGGCAACTAATGAAAAACTGTTTTTT	CASSSGATNEKLFF